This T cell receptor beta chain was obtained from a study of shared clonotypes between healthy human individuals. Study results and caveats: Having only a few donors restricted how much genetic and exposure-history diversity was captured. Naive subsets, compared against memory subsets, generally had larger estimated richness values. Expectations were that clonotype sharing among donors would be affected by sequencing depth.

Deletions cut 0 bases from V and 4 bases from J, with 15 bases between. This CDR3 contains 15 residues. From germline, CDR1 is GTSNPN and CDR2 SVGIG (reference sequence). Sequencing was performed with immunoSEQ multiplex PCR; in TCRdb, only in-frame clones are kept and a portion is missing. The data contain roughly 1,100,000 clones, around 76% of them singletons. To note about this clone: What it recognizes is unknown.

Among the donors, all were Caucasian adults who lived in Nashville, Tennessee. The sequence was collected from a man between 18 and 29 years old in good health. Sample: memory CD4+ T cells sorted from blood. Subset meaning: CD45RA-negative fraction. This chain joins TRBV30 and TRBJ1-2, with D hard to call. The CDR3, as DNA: TGTGCCTGGAGTGTCCGACATTGGGAGTTCTATGGCTACACCTTC. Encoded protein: CAWSVRHWEFYGYTF.